These 18 T cell receptor beta chains were all obtained from the same sample, sequenced in a study of blood T cells in healthy people across ages. A sample-barcoded 5' primer and a J-beta primer mix were used in a second PCR of about 7 to 12 cycles. TCRdb reprocessed the 5' RACE reads with MiXCR, giving one entry per CDR3 protein. The profile shows over 950,000 distinct CDR3 sequences, 35% to 40% of them singletons. The sequencing input was blood. The receptor source for this set is a young man in good health.

This clonotype was found once. V gene TRBV29-1 combines with J gene TRBJ2-7, with TRBD2 matching over 7 bases. From germline, CDR1 is SQVTM and CDR2 ANQGSEA. The CDR3 spans 17 residues. The V gene end was trimmed by 4 bases and the J gene end by 0 bases; junction bases not matched to a gene: 15. The CDR3: CSVVSRTRGASSYEQYF. The CDR3, as DNA: TGCAGCGTTGTTTCTCGGACTAGGGGCGCCAGCTCCTACGAGCAGTACTTC.

This clonotype was observed at least ten times. The chain is built from TRBV20-1 and TRBJ2-3; 7 bases match TRBD2. This CDR3 has 12 residues. CDR1 is DFQATT and CDR2 is SNEGSKA in the germline V gene (reference sequence). J was trimmed by 6 bases and V by 7 bases; bases with no gene match: 7. The CDR3 loop is CSGQPGGDTQYF. CDR3 nucleotides: TGCAGTGGCCAGCCCGGGGGGGATACGCAGTATTTT.

This clonotype was seen a few times. The chain links TRBV9 to TRBJ1-5; unclear D gene. The germline gives CDR1 SGDLS, CDR2 YYNGEE. The CDR3 is 13 amino acids. The V gene lost 0 bases and the J gene lost 7 bases, with 8 bases spanning the gap. In DNA form, the CDR3 reads TGTGCCAGCAGCGTAGCCTCCGGGCAGCCCCAGCATTTT. Translating it yields CASSVASGQPQHF.

The V and J genes are TRBV7-2 and TRBJ1-2; tentative D call: TRBD1 (5 bases). This CDR3 has 12 amino acids. Trimming stripped 5 bases from V and 10 bases from J, with 14 bases between. The germline V gene has CDR1 SGHTA and CDR2 FQGNSA. The CDR3, as DNA: TGTGCCAGCAGCCCCCGTGGGGGGGACTACACCTTC. This codes for CASSPRGGDYTF.

The genes are TRBV6-1 and TRBJ1-2, with 8 bases identical to TRBD1. V was pared by 0 bases and J by 8 bases, with 5 bases of the junction left unmatched. This CDR3 comprises 14 residues. CDR1 is MNHNS and CDR2 is SASEGT in the germline V gene. Here the CDR3 reads CASSEADRVKGYTF. The CDR3 DNA follows: TGTGCCAGCAGTGAAGCGGACAGGGTAAAGGGCTACACCTTC.

The chain is built from TRBV28 and TRBJ2-3, with 12 bases that match TRBD2. The CDR3 consists of 19 residues. CDR1 and CDR2 from the germline V gene are MDHEN and SYDVKM. The ends lost 5 bases at V and 0 bases at J; junction bases unmatched: 12. CDR3 protein: CASSPWSPSGGGSTDTQYF. DNA for the CDR3: TGTGCCAGCAGTCCCTGGTCCCCTAGCGGGGGGGGGAGCACAGATACGCAGTATTTT.

CDR3 protein: CASSLGRSLSGNTIYF. In DNA form, the CDR3 reads TGTGCCAGCAGCTTAGGAAGGTCTTTATCTGGAAACACCATATATTTT. The V gene is TRBV7-8, the J gene TRBJ1-3; D call uncertain. The CDR3 is 16 residues long. The germline V and J ends were trimmed by 1 base and 1 base, with 11 bases remaining between them. Per the germline V gene, CDR1 is SGHVS and CDR2 is FQNEAQ.

This clonotype has just one count. The chain is built from TRBV6-5 and TRBJ2-4, with D perhaps matching TRBD2 (5 bases). CDR1 and CDR2 (germline): MNHEY, SVGAGI. The CDR3 covers 12 residues. Trimming pared 2 bases from V and 13 bases from J, leaving 12 bases between. The CDR3 here is CASSYEGSGQYF. CDR3 in DNA: TGTGCCAGCAGTTACGAAGGGTCGGGGCAGTACTTC.

V is TRBV20-1 and J is TRBJ1-4, with TRBD1 identical over 8 bases. CDR3 length: 13 residues. Germline values: CDR1 DFQATT, CDR2 SNEGSKA (reference sequence). The J segment lost 6 bases and the V segment lost 2 bases, leaving 2 bases of the junction unmatched. CDR3: CSARSQGDEKLFF. CDR3 in DNA: TGCAGTGCTAGATCACAGGGGGATGAAAAACTGTTTTTT.

V usage is TRBV29-1 and J usage is TRBJ1-1; TRBD1 aligns across 7 bases. Germline values: CDR1 SQVTM, CDR2 ANQGSEA. The CDR3 has 13 amino acids. The junction had 6 bases not matched to a gene; V was cut back by 4 bases and J by 4 bases. The CDR3 sequence: CSVVTGESTEAFF. The CDR3 nucleotides are TGCAGCGTTGTAACAGGGGAGAGCACTGAAGCTTTCTTT.

The sample holds one count of this clonotype. The chain links TRBV30 to TRBJ1-1, with D uncertain. V was trimmed by 3 bases and J by 2 bases, leaving 7 bases between them. This CDR3 contains 12 residues. The germline V gene has CDR1 GTSNPN and CDR2 SVGIG (reference sequence). The CDR3 reads CAWSGFNTEAFF. In nucleotides, the CDR3 is TGTGCCTGGAGCGGCTTCAACACTGAAGCTTTCTTT.

Concerning this clonotype itself: One base away lies a much larger clone, so this may be a sequencing read error. This rearrangement joins TRBV29-1 to TRBJ2-1; 9 positions agree with TRBD1. The germline V gene has CDR1 SQVTM and CDR2 ANQGSEA. This CDR3 spans 13 amino acids. The CDR3 sequence: CSVDGTGYKEQFF. DNA of the CDR3: TGCAGCGTTGATGGGACAGGGTACAAGGAGCAGTTCTTC.

This clonotype showed up just a few times. The chain joins TRBV27 to TRBJ1-2; no definite D call. Deletions cut 7 bases from V and 0 bases from J, with 6 bases between. CDR3 length: 12 residues. The germline gives CDR1 MNHEY, CDR2 SMNVEV (reference sequence). CDR3 sequence reads: CASKRANYGYTF. CDR3 bases: TGTGCCAGCAAACGTGCTAACTATGGCTACACCTTC.

The chain uses TRBV10-3 and TRBJ1-4; TRBD1 matches at 7 bases. The germline V gene has CDR1 ENHRY and CDR2 SYGVKD. There are 17 residues in the CDR3. The V segment lost 0 bases and the J segment 4 bases; nucleotides outside the gene matches: 8. This CDR3 is CAISESARGRRNEKLFF. Here the CDR3 DNA reads TGTGCCATCAGTGAGTCTGCAAGGGGGCGTCGTAATGAAAAACTGTTTTTT.

This clonotype was seen more than once but under ten times. The chain joins TRBV6-6 to TRBJ2-5, with TRBD2 as a possible D gene (6 bases). Trimming took 0 bases from V and 11 from J, leaving 13 bases between them. The CDR3 is made up of 13 amino acids. Per germline, CDR1 MNHNY and CDR2 SVGAGI (reference sequence). CDR3: CASSYSGTLEQYF. The CDR3 bases are TGTGCCAGCAGTTACTCGGGGACTTTGGAGCAGTACTTC.

As for this clonotype: The junction does not match germline at one end; this may be a read error. This rearrangement joins TRBV6-2 or TRBV6-3 to TRBJ1-1; D unresolved. From germline, CDR1 is MNHEY and CDR2 SVGEGT. This CDR3 spans 12 amino acids. CDR3 sequence reads: CTSSYSVGSAFF. The DNA of the CDR3 is TGTACCAGCAGTTACTCGGTTGGCTCAGCTTTCTTT.

The chain uses TRBV20-1 and TRBJ2-3, with 13 bases that match TRBD2. The germline gives CDR1 DFQATT, CDR2 SNEGSKA (reference sequence). After removal of 5 bases from V and 5 bases from J, the junction contained 7 bases not matched to a gene. The CDR3 totals 15 residues. CDR3 region: CSALLAGGPVDTQYF. In DNA, the CDR3 is TGCAGTGCTCTACTAGCGGGGGGGCCAGTAGATACGCAGTATTTT.

This clonotype was recorded many times. The chain joins TRBV12-3 or TRBV12-4 to TRBJ2-7; tentatively, D is TRBD1 (5 bases). The CDR3 totals 12 residues. V was pared by 6 bases and J by 6 bases, with 12 bases between. The CDR3 reads CASRYTGREQYF. The CDR3 DNA reads TGTGCCAGCAGGTACACAGGACGCGAGCAGTACTTC.